The rows below give T cell receptor beta chains drawn from one sample of a study of regulatory T cells in long-lasting Graves disease. TCRdb reprocessed the multiplex PCR reads with MiXCR, giving one entry per CDR3 protein. The table includes 310,000 or so distinct CDR3 sequences, 15% to 20% detected once. Source: peripheral blood mononuclear cells (PBMCs), taken when the disease was refractory, from a patient treated with antithyroid drugs. Receptors originate from a female donor with Graves disease. The CDR3 runs from the conserved cysteine through the conserved F or W. D genes are given only for firm matches. Not all rows give a size; the values are once, few, many and, for expanded clones, a class.

j_call: TRBJ1-2; v_call: TRBV24-1; clone_size: -; d_call: -; cdr3_nt: TGTGCCACCAGTGGTGTCAGTACCTATGGCTACACCTTC; cdr3_aa: CATSGVSTYGYTF
j_call: TRBJ1-4; v_call: TRBV5-1; clone_size: many; d_call: -; cdr3_nt: TGCGCCAGCAGCTACGGGACAAATGAAAAACTGTTTTTT; cdr3_aa: CASSYGTNEKLFF
j_call: TRBJ1-6; v_call: TRBV25-1; clone_size: many; d_call: -; cdr3_nt: TGTGCCAGCCGAGACCTTCGGGGTTCACCCCTCCACTTT; cdr3_aa: CASRDLRGSPLHF
j_call: TRBJ2-2; v_call: TRBV12-5; clone_size: few; d_call: TRBD1; cdr3_nt: TGTGCTAGTGGACAAGGGACAGGGGCACCCACCGGGGAGCTGTTTTTT; cdr3_aa: CASGQGTGAPTGELFF
j_call: TRBJ2-2; v_call: TRBV12-3/TRBV12-4; clone_size: many; d_call: -; cdr3_nt: TGTGCCAGCAGTTTTCCGGCCGGGGAGCTGTTTTTT; cdr3_aa: CASSFPAGELFF
j_call: TRBJ1-2; v_call: TRBV19; clone_size: few; d_call: TRBD1; cdr3_nt: TGTGCCAGTAGTATTTATCAGGGGGCTTACTATGGCTACACCTTC; cdr3_aa: CASSIYQGAYYGYTF
j_call: TRBJ1-2; v_call: TRBV7-9; clone_size: many; d_call: -; cdr3_nt: TGTGCCAGCAGCTCCGGGGGCAACTATGGCTACACCTTC; cdr3_aa: CASSSGGNYGYTF
j_call: TRBJ1-1; v_call: TRBV7-9; clone_size: few; d_call: TRBD1; cdr3_nt: TGTGCCAGCAGCCCAATGACAGGGGTTGGCCCTGAAGCTTTCTTT; cdr3_aa: CASSPMTGVGPEAFF
j_call: TRBJ2-5; v_call: TRBV5-1; clone_size: few; d_call: TRBD1; cdr3_nt: TGCGCCAGCAGCTCGACAGGGGGGAGAACGGAGACCCAGTACTTC; cdr3_aa: CASSSTGGRTETQYF
j_call: TRBJ2-5; v_call: TRBV19; clone_size: few; d_call: TRBD2; cdr3_nt: TGTGCCAGTAGTATAGGCCTTAGGAAGGGACTAGCCCAAGAGACCCAGTACTTC; cdr3_aa: CASSIGLRKGLAQETQYF
j_call: TRBJ2-2; v_call: TRBV7-3; clone_size: many; d_call: TRBD2; cdr3_nt: TGTGCCAGCAGCCCCCATCAGGGCGGGAGAGGTCCCGGGGAGCTGTTTTTT; cdr3_aa: CASSPHQGGRGPGELFF
j_call: TRBJ1-2; v_call: TRBV7-9; clone_size: -; d_call: TRBD1; cdr3_nt: TGTGCCAGCAGCTTATTCGGATACCCAAACGCAGGGGGTTTCTATGGCTACACCTTC; cdr3_aa: CASSLFGYPNAGGFYGYTF
j_call: TRBJ1-4; v_call: TRBV28; clone_size: many; d_call: -; cdr3_nt: TGTGCCAGCAGTTTGCCTGGAGCAACTAATGAAAAACTGTTTTTT; cdr3_aa: CASSLPGATNEKLFF
j_call: TRBJ1-5; v_call: TRBV10-2; clone_size: -; d_call: -; cdr3_nt: TGCGCCAGCAGCCAGACCGATCAGCCCCAGCATTTT; cdr3_aa: CASSQTDQPQHF
j_call: TRBJ2-2; v_call: TRBV7-8; clone_size: -; d_call: -; cdr3_nt: TGTGCCAGCAGCTTTATGACGCGGGGCGGGGAGCTGTTTTTT; cdr3_aa: CASSFMTRGGELFF
j_call: TRBJ2-3; v_call: TRBV20-1; clone_size: -; d_call: -; cdr3_nt: TGCAGTGCTCCTACGTTGAGGCTAGCGAGGAGGGGCACAGATACGCAGTATTTT; cdr3_aa: CSAPTLRLARRGTDTQYF
j_call: TRBJ1-2; v_call: TRBV12-3/TRBV12-4; clone_size: many; d_call: TRBD1; cdr3_nt: TGTGCCAGCAGGCTGACAGGGGACTATGGCTACACCTTC; cdr3_aa: CASRLTGDYGYTF
j_call: TRBJ1-4; v_call: TRBV29-1; clone_size: few; d_call: -; cdr3_nt: TGCAGCGCATTACCGACGGGGGAGGTTAATGCAAAACTGTTTTTT; cdr3_aa: CSALPTGEVNAKLFF
j_call: TRBJ1-6; v_call: TRBV20-1; clone_size: -; d_call: -; cdr3_nt: TGCAGTGCTAGCGAGGTCAATAATTCACCCCTCCACTTT; cdr3_aa: CSASEVNNSPLHF
j_call: TRBJ1-3; v_call: TRBV7-9; clone_size: -; d_call: -; cdr3_nt: TGTGCCAGCAGCCCCCGGGGAGGCCCTACTATCTCTGGAAACACCATATATTTT; cdr3_aa: CASSPRGGPTISGNTIYF
j_call: TRBJ1-1; v_call: TRBV12-3/TRBV12-4; clone_size: few; d_call: TRBD1; cdr3_nt: TGTGCCAGCAGTCGTCGGGACAGGCCGAACACTGAAGCTTTCTTT; cdr3_aa: CASSRRDRPNTEAFF
j_call: TRBJ2-5; v_call: TRBV29-1; clone_size: many; d_call: -; cdr3_nt: TGCAGCGTTGAAGTGGGCCAAGAGACCCAGTACTTC; cdr3_aa: CSVEVGQETQYF
j_call: TRBJ1-4; v_call: TRBV28; clone_size: many; d_call: -; cdr3_nt: TGTGCCAGCAGTTTGAATTTGAAGGGGGATGGTGAAAAACTGTTTTTT; cdr3_aa: CASSLNLKGDGEKLFF
j_call: TRBJ2-3; v_call: TRBV28; clone_size: -; d_call: TRBD1; cdr3_nt: TGTGCCAGCAGTTTCCCCGGGACAGGGCACAATCGAGGCCCAGATACGCAGTATTTT; cdr3_aa: CASSFPGTGHNRGPDTQYF
j_call: TRBJ2-7; v_call: TRBV7-2; clone_size: many; d_call: TRBD2; cdr3_nt: TGTGCCAGCAGCAGCGGGGTGTACGAGCAGTACTTC; cdr3_aa: CASSSGVYEQYF
j_call: TRBJ1-2; v_call: TRBV27; clone_size: many; d_call: TRBD1; cdr3_nt: TGTGCCAGCAGTCCCGGGACAGTCGCTGGCTACACCTTC; cdr3_aa: CASSPGTVAGYTF
j_call: TRBJ1-1; v_call: TRBV11-2; clone_size: many; d_call: -; cdr3_nt: TGTGCCAGCAGCTTAGGCCTCAGGGAGAGGAACACTGAAGCTTTCTTT; cdr3_aa: CASSLGLRERNTEAFF
j_call: TRBJ2-2; v_call: TRBV28; clone_size: many; d_call: -; cdr3_nt: TGTGCCAGCAGTTTAAAGCCTAACACCGGGGAGCTGTTTTTT; cdr3_aa: CASSLKPNTGELFF
j_call: TRBJ2-2; v_call: TRBV4-2; clone_size: few; d_call: TRBD1; cdr3_nt: TGTGCCAGCAGCCAAGGACAGGGCCGGACCGGGGAGCTGTTTTTT; cdr3_aa: CASSQGQGRTGELFF
j_call: TRBJ2-7; v_call: TRBV6-1; clone_size: -; d_call: -; cdr3_nt: TGTGCCAGCAGTCGCGACAGCCCCTACGAGCAGTACTTC; cdr3_aa: CASSRDSPYEQYF
j_call: TRBJ2-2; v_call: TRBV5-1; clone_size: -; d_call: TRBD2; cdr3_nt: TGCGCCAGCAGCGCGCTAGCGGGAGGCACCGGGGAGCTGTTTTTT; cdr3_aa: CASSALAGGTGELFF
j_call: TRBJ1-2; v_call: TRBV20-1; clone_size: many; d_call: -; cdr3_nt: TGCAGTGCTAGAGAACCCGCAGGGACTAACTATGGCTACACCTTC; cdr3_aa: CSAREPAGTNYGYTF
j_call: TRBJ1-2; v_call: TRBV7-2; clone_size: few; d_call: TRBD1; cdr3_nt: TGTGCCAGCAGCCGAAACAGGGGGGAATATGGCTACACCTTC; cdr3_aa: CASSRNRGEYGYTF
j_call: TRBJ1-5; v_call: TRBV7-9; clone_size: -; d_call: TRBD1; cdr3_nt: TGTGCCAGCAGCTTGGGGACAGGGCCGGATAGGCAGCCCCAGCATTTT; cdr3_aa: CASSLGTGPDRQPQHF
j_call: TRBJ2-5; v_call: TRBV7-7; clone_size: few; d_call: -; cdr3_nt: TGTGCTAGCAGCCATAGCAAGGATTCAGAGACCCAGTACTTC; cdr3_aa: CASSHSKDSETQYF
j_call: TRBJ2-2; v_call: TRBV3-1; clone_size: many; d_call: TRBD2; cdr3_nt: TGTGCCAGCAGCATCGGCGGGGGTCGCACCGGGGAGCTGTTTTTT; cdr3_aa: CASSIGGGRTGELFF
j_call: TRBJ2-4; v_call: TRBV3-1; clone_size: few; d_call: TRBD1; cdr3_nt: TGTGCCAGCAGCCAAGAGAGGGTTCGGACAGGGGGAAACATTCAGTACTTC; cdr3_aa: CASSQERVRTGGNIQYF
j_call: TRBJ1-1; v_call: TRBV11-3; clone_size: many; d_call: -; cdr3_nt: TGTGCCAGCAGCTTGGTCGTGAACACTGAAGCTTTCTTT; cdr3_aa: CASSLVVNTEAFF
j_call: TRBJ1-5; v_call: TRBV6-5; clone_size: many; d_call: -; cdr3_nt: TGTGCCAGCAGTTACACGTTAAGGGGTCAGCCCCAGCATTTT; cdr3_aa: CASSYTLRGQPQHF
j_call: TRBJ2-7; v_call: TRBV20-1; clone_size: few; d_call: -; cdr3_nt: TGCAGTGCTTCCCCCCCTGTAGCCTACGATGAGCAGTACTTC; cdr3_aa: CSASPPVAYDEQYF
j_call: TRBJ1-3; v_call: TRBV27; clone_size: -; d_call: -; cdr3_nt: TGTGCCAGCAGTTTCTCCCCGTCCTCTGGAAACACCATATATTTT; cdr3_aa: CASSFSPSSGNTIYF
j_call: TRBJ1-2; v_call: TRBV30; clone_size: few; d_call: TRBD1; cdr3_nt: TGTGCCTGGAGTGTATGGGGACAGGGGCCAAAAACCTTC; cdr3_aa: CAWSVWGQGPKTF
j_call: TRBJ2-7; v_call: TRBV6-1; clone_size: few; d_call: TRBD1; cdr3_nt: TGTGCCAGCAGTGTCGAGGGACAGAGCTCCTACGAGCAGTACTTC; cdr3_aa: CASSVEGQSSYEQYF
j_call: TRBJ2-7; v_call: TRBV4-2; clone_size: -; d_call: -; cdr3_nt: TGTGCCAGCAGCCAGACCACCGGCACACTCAATACCTACGAGCAGTACTTC; cdr3_aa: CASSQTTGTLNTYEQYF
j_call: TRBJ2-2; v_call: TRBV24-1; clone_size: -; d_call: -; cdr3_nt: TGTGCCACGTCCGTTGGAAGCCCAGGAGAAACCGGGGAGCTGTTTTTT; cdr3_aa: CATSVGSPGETGELFF
j_call: TRBJ1-1; v_call: TRBV11-2; clone_size: many; d_call: -; cdr3_nt: TGTGCCAGCAGCCAGACACTGAACACTGAAGCTTTCTTT; cdr3_aa: CASSQTLNTEAFF
j_call: TRBJ1-1; v_call: TRBV19; clone_size: few; d_call: -; cdr3_nt: TGTGCCAGCGATAACCGGGGGGCGAGGGACACTGAAGCTTTCTTT; cdr3_aa: CASDNRGARDTEAFF